This T cell receptor beta chain was profiled in a study of neurological immune-mediated disorders. Study results and limitations: The multiple sclerosis repertoire cluster showed no association with any clinical or MRI feature. The authors stated that larger cohorts are needed.

There are 17 residues in the CDR3. Per germline, CDR1 MGHRA and CDR2 YSYEKL. With V trimmed by 3 bases and J by 5 bases, 9 bases remained unmatched. The table lists this clonotype with many counts. Its antigen is undetermined. TCRdb reanalysed the 5' RACE reads using MiXCR and keeps one entry per CDR3 protein. The data hold about 65,000 distinct CDR3 sequences, with about 4% observed a single time. The origin of this receptor is a man between 45 and 60 years old with multiple sclerosis. The sequenced sample was PBMCs. The chain couples TRBV4-1 to TRBJ2-1, with 11 bases aligning to TRBD2. The CDR3 here is CASSQMGTSGIDNEQFF. In nucleotides, the CDR3 is TGCGCCAGCAGCCAGATGGGGACTAGCGGAATAGACAATGAGCAGTTCTTC.